These 24 T cell receptor beta chains share one sample of origin, sequenced in a study of OX40 agonist ivuxolimab in advanced cancers. Profiling relied on immunoSEQ multiplex PCR, and the TCRdb table lists in-frame clones only, not all of them. The sample yields about 77,000 clones, 90% to 95% seen once. The sequenced sample was CD4+ or CD8+ T cells sorted from blood, obtained in a trial of the OX40 agonist ivuxolimab. The receptors shown here come from an adult with an advanced solid tumor such as melanoma, head and neck, liver or kidney cancer.

The chain is built from TRBV4-2 and TRBJ2-7, with a tentative D call TRBD1 (6 bases). CDR3 length: 16 amino acids. The V gene lost 3 bases and the J gene lost 2 bases, with 17 bases spanning the gap. Germline CDR1 is LGHNA and CDR2 is YNFKEQ. The CDR3 here is CASSHTGTPEAYEQYF. The DNA for the CDR3 is TGTGCCAGCAGCCATACCGGGACACCCGAGGCCTACGAGCAGTACTTC.

V gene TRBV29-1 combines with J gene TRBJ2-7; TRBD2 matches at 7 bases. The CDR3 sequence is 12 residues long. The germline CDR1 and CDR2 sequences are SQVTM and ANQGSEA. V lost 4 bases, J lost 3 bases, and 3 bases stayed unmatched. CDR3 sequence: CSVGPSGYEQYF. The CDR3 DNA sequence: TGCAGCGTTGGGCCTAGCGGCTACGAGCAGTACTTC.

This clone was picked up a small number of times. V and J are TRBV4-1 and TRBJ2-7; no reliable D call. CDR3 length equals 12 residues. Germline V gives CDR1 MGHRA, CDR2 YSYEKL. The V and J ends lost 6 bases and 1 base respectively, with 7 bases between them. The CDR3 DNA reads as TGCGCCAGCAGAGGCCTATCCTACGAGCAGTACTTC. Its protein is CASRGLSYEQYF.

This sequence joins TRBV6-1 and TRBJ1-2; D gene unclear. The germline gives CDR1 MNHNS, CDR2 SASEGT. V shed 2 bases and J shed 4 bases, with 14 bases lying between them. The CDR3 spans 15 residues. The DNA for the CDR3 is TGTGCCAGCAGTGAAAGTGACCTATTCGTCTATGGCTACACCTTC. Amino acid sequence: CASSESDLFVYGYTF.

The V gene is TRBV7-8, the J gene TRBJ2-4; no firm D call. Deletions cut 0 bases from V and 0 bases from J, with 6 bases between. The germline V gene has CDR1 SGHVS and CDR2 FQNEAQ. The CDR3 length is 15 residues. CDR3 residues: CASSLAPEAKNIQYF. CDR3 DNA sequence: TGTGCCAGCAGCTTAGCACCCGAAGCCAAAAACATTCAGTACTTC.

CDR3 nucleotides: TGTGCCAGCAGCGTAAGAGCGCGGGGGGGAGGTAATGAGCAGTTCTTC. This codes for CASSVRARGGGNEQFF. The chain uses TRBV9 and TRBJ2-1; 9 nucleotides agree with TRBD2. The ends lost 1 base at V and 7 bases at J; junction bases unmatched: 9. The CDR3 loop spans 16 amino acids. Per the germline V gene, CDR1 is SGDLS and CDR2 is YYNGEE.

The chain employs TRBV13 and TRBJ2-4; D call uncertain. Trimming removed 3 bases at V and 0 bases at J, with 9 bases between. Germline CDR1 reads PRHDT; CDR2 reads FYEKMQ (reference sequence). The CDR3 length is 15 residues. CDR3 bases: TGTGCCAGCAGCTTCGGCAGTGTAGCCAAAAACATTCAGTACTTC. Amino acids: CASSFGSVAKNIQYF. Using reference TRBV13 and TRBJ2-4 for the parts outside the CDR3, the full variable domain is AAGVIQSPRHLIKEKRETATLKCYPIPRHDTVYWYQQGPGQDPQFLISFYEKMQSDKGSIPDRFSAQQFSDYHSELNMSSLELGDSALYFCASSFGSVAKNIQYFGAGTRLSVL.

The gene calls are TRBV6-6 and TRBJ2-1; D possibly corresponds to TRBD1 (5 bases). V gave up 6 bases and J gave up 3 bases, with 9 bases separating them. CDR3 length: 13 residues. Per the germline V gene, CDR1 is MNHNY and CDR2 is SVGAGI (reference sequence). The CDR3 DNA sequence: TGTGCCAGCAGCCTCAGGGTCTACAATGAGCAGTTCTTC. This gives the protein CASSLRVYNEQFF.

This rearrangement joins TRBV19 to TRBJ2-2, with D hard to call. The CDR3 has 17 residues. In germline, CDR1 is LNHDA, CDR2 SQIVND (reference sequence). Between the trimmed V and J ends, which lost 0 bases and 4 bases, there was a span of 15 bases. The CDR3 DNA reads as TGTGCCAGTAGTATAGATCCGGCACCCGGCGGCACCGGGGAGCTGTTTTTT. Translating gives CASSIDPAPGGTGELFF.

The chain has TRBV7-3 and TRBJ2-3, with TRBD2 as a possible D gene (5 bases). The CDR3 is made up of 16 amino acids. The germline CDR1 and CDR2 sequences are SGHTA and FQGTGA. V was trimmed by 1 base and J by 0 bases, leaving 11 bases between them. CDR3 sequence reads: CASSLIEAASTDTQYF. The CDR3 DNA follows: TGTGCCAGCAGCTTAATCGAAGCGGCCAGCACAGATACGCAGTATTTT.

J is TRBJ2-5 and V is TRBV5-8; D possibly corresponds to TRBD2 (5 bases). Trimming removed 2 bases at V and 4 bases at J, with 9 bases between. Germline lookup yields CDR1 SGHTS and CDR2 YDEGEE. This CDR3 is 13 amino acids long. The CDR3 region is CASSFKGAETQYF. The CDR3 region has the DNA TGTGCCAGCAGCTTTAAGGGAGCAGAGACCCAGTACTTC.

The chain uses TRBV5-1 and TRBJ1-1; weak D call: TRBD1 (5 bases). Germline loops: CDR1 SGHRS, CDR2 YFSETQ. With 0 bases removed from V and 5 bases from J, the gap between germline ends came to 14 bases. The CDR3 spans 15 residues. The CDR3 coding sequence is TGCGCCAGCAGCTTGGTCGGGGACCGGGGGACTGAAGCTTTCTTT. Its protein product is CASSLVGDRGTEAFF.

The chain carries TRBV27 and TRBJ2-4, with 11 positions matching TRBD1. Losses at the gene ends were 3 bases for V and 6 bases for J; bases not matched to a gene: 4. The germline V gene has CDR1 MNHEY and CDR2 SMNVEV (reference sequence). The CDR3 extends over 15 amino acids. The CDR3: CASSLGQGVVNIQYF. The CDR3 nucleotides are TGTGCCAGCAGTTTGGGACAGGGGGTGGTAAACATTCAGTACTTC.

CDR3 in DNA: TGTGCCAGCAGCCGGGGGGACATCCGACCCACTGAAGCTTTCTTT. It yields the protein CASSRGDIRPTEAFF. The rearrangement uses TRBV5-8 and TRBJ1-1, with D maybe TRBD1 (6 bases). Trimming pared 4 bases from V and 4 bases from J, leaving 17 bases between. CDR1 is SGHTS, CDR2 YDEGEE, per germline. This CDR3 spans 15 amino acids.

This rearrangement joins TRBV6-5 to TRBJ2-7; 10 nucleotides align to TRBD2. This CDR3 region has 16 residues. The J segment lost 3 bases and the V segment lost 2 bases, leaving 7 bases of the junction unmatched. Per the germline V gene, CDR1 is MNHEY and CDR2 is SVGAGI. The CDR3: CASSYTSGAPVYEQYF. The CDR3, as DNA: TGTGCCAGCAGTTACACTAGCGGGGCTCCCGTCTACGAGCAGTACTTC.

The chain joins TRBV10-3 to TRBJ2-7; the match to TRBD1 covers 9 bases. J was trimmed by 6 bases and V by 7 bases; bases with no gene match: 10. Germline CDR1 reads ENHRY; CDR2 reads SYGVKD. The CDR3 has 14 amino acids. The CDR3 DNA follows: TGTGCCATCACCGCCGGGACAGGGCGCTCCGAGCAGTACTTC. This translates into CAITAGTGRSEQYF.

V gene TRBV27 combines with J gene TRBJ1-2, with D possibly being TRBD1 (6 bases). The V and J ends lost 2 bases and 10 bases respectively, with 17 bases between them. Germline-derived CDR1 and CDR2 are MNHEY and SMNVEV (reference sequence). This CDR3 has 14 amino acids. The CDR3 is CASSLGAGGAVYTF. Here the CDR3 DNA reads TGTGCCAGCAGTTTAGGCGCTGGGGGGGCCGTCTACACCTTC.

The V and J genes are TRBV13 and TRBJ2-2, with TRBD1 matching over 8 bases. This CDR3 has 16 amino acids. Looked up from germline, CDR1 is PRHDT and CDR2 is FYEKMQ (reference sequence). V lost 1 base to trimming and J lost 7 bases; unmatched junction nucleotides: 8. DNA for the CDR3: TGTGCCAGCAGCTTAGCGGGACAGGAGAATAACGGGGAGCTGTTTTTT. Translation gives CASSLAGQENNGELFF. The full variable domain, completed using reference TRBV13 and TRBJ2-2, is AAGVIQSPRHLIKEKRETATLKCYPIPRHDTVYWYQQGPGQDPQFLISFYEKMQSDKGSIPDRFSAQQFSDYHSELNMSSLELGDSALYFCASSLAGQENNGELFFGEGSRLTVL.

CDR3 sequence (DNA): TGTGCCAGCAGCCCGGGACTAGGAGACTACGAGCAGTACTTC. It encodes CASSPGLGDYEQYF. The gene calls are TRBV4-2 and TRBJ2-7, with TRBD2 identical over 8 bases. The germline V gene has CDR1 LGHNA and CDR2 YNFKEQ. The CDR3 consists of 14 residues. V lost 4 bases and J lost 3; bases outside the gene matches: 5.

The rearrangement uses TRBV21-1 and TRBJ1-1; TRBD1 was called by the table and not checked on the DNA. TRBV21-1 is deemed a pseudogene. This CDR3 is 14 amino acids long. The CDR3 spells CASSKVQGVTEAFF. The CDR3 DNA reads as TGTGCCAGCAGCAAAGTCCAGGGGGTCACTGAAGCTTTCTTT.

The chain uses TRBV9 and TRBJ2-6; D remains ambiguous. V lost 4 bases and J 3 bases, leaving 8 bases between the germline ends. The CDR3 extends over 14 amino acids. The germline V gene has CDR1 SGDLS and CDR2 YYNGEE. CDR3 protein: CASSRTIGANVLTF. DNA of the CDR3: TGTGCCAGCAGCCGTACGATTGGGGCCAACGTCCTGACTTTC.

The V and J genes are TRBV7-6 and TRBJ2-1; 8 positions agree with TRBD2. With 1 base clipped from V and 4 bases from J, the junction kept 12 bases outside the gene matches. This CDR3 spans 18 amino acids. Per the germline V gene, CDR1 is SGHVS and CDR2 is FNYEAQ. The CDR3 bases are TGTGCCAGCAGCTTAGTCCCTTTAGGAGCGGGGGCGTACAATGAGCAGTTCTTC. This codes for CASSLVPLGAGAYNEQFF.

This chain joins TRBV28 and TRBJ1-1; D ambiguous. Deletions cut 4 bases from V and 7 bases from J, with 10 bases between. The CDR3 spans 12 residues. The germline V gene encodes CDR1 MDHEN and CDR2 SYDVKM. In nucleotides, the CDR3 is TGTGCCAGCAGTTCGACGGTAGATGAAGCTTTCTTT. It codes for CASSSTVDEAFF.

V usage is TRBV11-3 and J usage is TRBJ1-4, with D tentatively TRBD1 (6 bases). CDR3 length: 18 amino acids. The V and J ends lost 0 bases and 0 bases respectively, with 14 bases between them. Germline V gene sequence: CDR1 SGHNT, CDR2 YENEEA. This CDR3 reads CASSLDAGGIATNEKLFF. CDR3 DNA sequence: TGTGCCAGCAGCTTAGATGCGGGGGGCATCGCAACTAATGAAAAACTGTTTTTT.